These T cell receptor beta chains were read from a single sample in a study of T cells in Graves' hyperthyroidism and ophthalmopathy. TCRdb re-derived calls from the multiplex PCR reads in MiXCR, one entry per CDR3 protein. Of approximately 490,000 distinct CDR3 sequences listed, about 20% are singletons. Sequenced input: blood. All receptors derive from a woman aged 70 to 79 with Graves' ophthalmopathy. Both conserved end residues are part of each CDR3. The D gene is left open where the match is weak. Not every row has a clone size; where given, it reads once, few, many or a size class.

d_gene: TRBD2
j_gene: TRBJ2-7
abundance: few
v_gene: TRBV4-1
CDR3nt: TGCGCCAGCAGCCACCCCCAGCGGGGGTCCTACGAGCAGTACTTC
CDR3aa: CASSHPQRGSYEQYF

d_gene: NA
j_gene: TRBJ2-3
abundance: NA
v_gene: TRBV5-5
CDR3nt: TGTGCCAGCAGCTCTGGCCCCACAGATACGCAGTATTTT
CDR3aa: CASSSGPTDTQYF

d_gene: NA
j_gene: TRBJ2-7
abundance: many
v_gene: TRBV28
CDR3nt: TGTGCCAGCAGTTTAATAGCGGCACTGACCTACGAGCAGTACTTC
CDR3aa: CASSLIAALTYEQYF

d_gene: NA
j_gene: TRBJ1-2
abundance: NA
v_gene: TRBV19
CDR3nt: TGTGCCAGTAAGCCCGCAGGAGCTAACTATGGCTACACCTTC
CDR3aa: CASKPAGANYGYTF

d_gene: NA
j_gene: TRBJ2-2
abundance: many
v_gene: TRBV20-1
CDR3nt: TGCAGTGCTAGGGCCTCCCGGGGAAGGACCGGGGAGCTGTTTTTT
CDR3aa: CSARASRGRTGELFF

d_gene: TRBD1
j_gene: TRBJ2-7
abundance: NA
v_gene: TRBV6-1
CDR3nt: TGTGCCAGCAGTACAAGGACAGGGCTCTACGAGCAGTACTTC
CDR3aa: CASSTRTGLYEQYF

d_gene: NA
j_gene: TRBJ2-1
abundance: NA
v_gene: TRBV11-3
CDR3nt: TGTGCCAGCAGCTTAATCGCTGGCACTTACAATGAGCAGTTCTTC
CDR3aa: CASSLIAGTYNEQFF

d_gene: TRBD2
j_gene: TRBJ2-5
abundance: NA
v_gene: TRBV20-1
CDR3nt: TGCAGTGCGTGGACTAGCGGGTCGGGGACCCAGTACTTC
CDR3aa: CSAWTSGSGTQYF

d_gene: TRBD1
j_gene: TRBJ2-3
abundance: few
v_gene: TRBV25-1
CDR3nt: TGTGCCAGCAGGACTACCGGGACAGGGAGCACAGATACGCAGTATTTT
CDR3aa: CASRTTGTGSTDTQYF

d_gene: TRBD2
j_gene: TRBJ2-1
abundance: NA
v_gene: TRBV3-1
CDR3nt: TGTGCCAGCAGCCATTGGGGAGGCGGGGGCAATGAGCAGTTCTTC
CDR3aa: CASSHWGGGGNEQFF

d_gene: TRBD1
j_gene: TRBJ1-2
abundance: few
v_gene: TRBV20-1
CDR3nt: TGCAGTGTTCCGGACAGGGACTATGGCTACACCTTC
CDR3aa: CSVPDRDYGYTF

d_gene: TRBD1
j_gene: TRBJ1-6
abundance: many
v_gene: TRBV11-2
CDR3nt: TGTGCCAGCAGCTTGGTGACAGGGGGCAATTCACCCCTCCACTTT
CDR3aa: CASSLVTGGNSPLHF

d_gene: TRBD2
j_gene: TRBJ2-4
abundance: NA
v_gene: TRBV18
CDR3nt: TGTGCCAGCTCGAAGGGACTAGCGTTAGCCAAAAACATTCAGTACTTC
CDR3aa: CASSKGLALAKNIQYF

d_gene: TRBD2
j_gene: TRBJ2-1
abundance: many
v_gene: TRBV15
CDR3nt: TGTGCCACCAGCAGAGAGACTAGCGGGTACAATGAGCAGTTCTTC
CDR3aa: CATSRETSGYNEQFF

d_gene: TRBD2
j_gene: TRBJ2-5
abundance: few
v_gene: TRBV27
CDR3nt: TGTGCCAGCAGTCAACGTAGCGGGAGGGAACGGGGAGAGACCCAGTACTTC
CDR3aa: CASSQRSGRERGETQYF

d_gene: NA
j_gene: TRBJ1-1
abundance: many
v_gene: TRBV7-2
CDR3nt: TGTGCCAGCAGCCCCGAGACACCCATAAGAAGTACTGAAGCTTTCTTT
CDR3aa: CASSPETPIRSTEAFF

d_gene: NA
j_gene: TRBJ1-6
abundance: many
v_gene: TRBV20-1
CDR3nt: TGCAGTGCTCCCGACGGAGGATCACCCCTCCACTTT
CDR3aa: CSAPDGGSPLHF